Presented here are 21 T cell receptor beta chains from one specimen sequenced in a study of liver allograft versus peripheral blood T cells. Study overall: Transplanted livers held T cell receptor repertoires, and these were compared with repertoires in recipients' peripheral blood.

Each CDR3 protein is one row after TCRdb ran MiXCR on the reads. The table shows 2,000 to 3,000 distinct CDR3 sequences, with roughly 15% occurring only once. The source of these receptors is a human patient who had a liver transplant. A subset of T cells may come from the graft donor.

This clonotype is large (0.1 to 1%). The V gene is TRBV6-2 or TRBV6-3, the J gene TRBJ1-1; no clear D. The CDR3 sequence is 14 residues long. Trimming took off 0 bases at V and 1 base at J, with 6 bases between the two ends. The germline CDR1 and CDR2 sequences are MNHEY and SVGEGT. CDR3 coding DNA: TGTGCCAGCAGTTACTCGACGGCGAACACTGAAGCTTTCTTT. It codes for CASSYSTANTEAFF.

This CDR3 reads CASSPPERTNEQFF. The CDR3 nucleotides read TGTGCCAGCTCACCCCCAGAGAGGACGAATGAGCAGTTCTTC. The chain combines TRBV18 with TRBJ2-1; D unresolved. Germline-derived CDR1 and CDR2 are KGHSH and LQKENI. CDR3 length equals 14 residues. V was shortened by 3 bases and J by 7 bases, with 13 bases between the two germline ends.

As to this clonotype: A clone one base away is much larger, so this may be a read error. The chain couples TRBV5-6 to TRBJ1-2, with TRBD1 matching over 7 bases. Germline assignment: CDR1 SGHDT and CDR2 YYEEEE. The length of the CDR3 is 15 residues. V lost 3 bases and J lost 0; bases outside the gene matches: 5. CDR3 amino acids: CASSSRTGPNYGYTF. CDR3 DNA sequence: TGTGCCAGCAGCTCCCGGACAGGACCTAACTATGGCTACACCTTC.

By share, this clonotype ranks as medium-sized. V is TRBV29-1 and J is TRBJ2-6; D call uncertain. V lost 5 bases and J lost 1, with 6 bases in between. Germline lookup yields CDR1 SQVTM and CDR2 ANQGSEA. CDR3 length: 13 amino acids. The CDR3 is CSVRESGANVLTF. Here the CDR3 DNA reads TGCAGCGTTAGGGAATCTGGGGCCAACGTCCTGACTTTC.

The V and J genes are TRBV20-1 and TRBJ1-5, with unresolved D. The length of the CDR3 is 12 residues. Germline CDR1 and CDR2: DFQATT and SNEGSKA (reference sequence). Trimming shortened V by 6 bases and J by 7 bases, and 13 bases separated the two germline ends. CDR3 DNA sequence: TGCAGTGCCGCGGGTGGAGCACAGCCCCAGCATTTT. Translated, it gives CSAAGGAQPQHF.

This rearrangement joins TRBV20-1 to TRBJ2-1; D remains ambiguous. Between the trimmed V and J ends, which lost 3 bases and 9 bases, there was a span of 9 bases. The CDR3 loop spans 11 amino acids. The germline CDR1 and CDR2 sequences are DFQATT and SNEGSKA (reference sequence). The CDR3 DNA follows: TGCAGTGCTAGTCAAGTTAGTGAGCAGTTCTTC. Its translation is CSASQVSEQFF.

By share of the sample, this clonotype is medium-sized. CDR3 nucleotides: TGTGCCAGCAGCTTAGGCCCGACTAACACCATATATTTT. As protein: CASSLGPTNTIYF. The genes are TRBV7-2 and TRBJ1-3; D gene unclear. The germline CDR1 and CDR2 sequences are SGHTA and FQGNSA. The CDR3 has 13 amino acids. The V end lost 1 base, the J end lost 7 bases, and 8 bases lay between the germline ends.

The rearrangement uses TRBV14 and TRBJ1-2, with a possible D match to TRBD1 (6 bases). CDR1 and CDR2 (germline): SGHDN, FVKESK. The ends were cut back, 2 bases at V and 4 bases at J, with 14 bases in the middle. The CDR3 runs to 15 residues. CDR3 bases: TGTGCCAGCAGCCAAACGACAGGCAAGGGCTATGGCTACACCTTC. This encodes CASSQTTGKGYGYTF.

This clonotype is labeled as large. J is TRBJ2-7 and V is TRBV18; TRBD2 matches 9 bases. Germline V gene lookup returns CDR1 KGHSH and CDR2 LQKENI. Trimming removed 3 bases from V and 4 bases from J; junction bases left unmatched: 7. The CDR3 contains 15 residues. The CDR3 is CASSPPGTSMYEQYF. The CDR3 region has the DNA TGTGCCAGCTCACCCCCCGGGACTAGCATGTACGAGCAGTACTTC.

The genes are TRBV2 and TRBJ1-1; D remains ambiguous. V lost 1 base and J lost 4, with 10 bases in between. Germline V lookup: CDR1 SNHLY, CDR2 FYNNEI. CDR3 length equals 14 residues. This CDR3 reads CASSEVSFSTEAFF. CDR3 coding DNA: TGTGCCAGCAGTGAAGTAAGTTTCAGCACTGAAGCTTTCTTT.

This clonotype rates as medium-sized. This chain links TRBV6-2 or TRBV6-3 with TRBJ1-1; perhaps TRBD1 as D (5 bases). Germline V lookup: CDR1 MNHEY, CDR2 SVGEGT. The CDR3 has 14 amino acids. The V and J ends lost 10 bases and 2 bases respectively, with 17 bases between them. CDR3 sequence: CATLDGAPNTEAFF. The CDR3 nucleotides are TGTGCCACCCTCGACGGGGCTCCTAACACTGAAGCTTTCTTT.

The chain carries TRBV6-1 and TRBJ2-1; 10 bases map to TRBD2. The CDR3 has 15 residues. Per germline, CDR1 MNHNS and CDR2 SASEGT. V shed 2 bases and J 6 bases; nucleotides not matched to a gene: 4. The CDR3 sequence: CASSEPAGGANEQFF. Here the CDR3 DNA reads TGTGCCAGCAGTGAACCAGCGGGGGGGGCCAATGAGCAGTTCTTC.

This clonotype is termed medium-sized (0.01 to 0.1%). The chain links TRBV24-1 to TRBJ1-5, with 8 nucleotides matching TRBD1. The CDR3 has 15 residues. Germline CDR1 and CDR2: KGHDR and SFDVKD. With V trimmed by 4 bases and J by 4 bases, 5 bases remained unmatched. The CDR3 coding sequence is TGTGCCACCAGTGACCGACAGGGGCCAAATCAGCCCCAGCATTTT. Amino acid sequence: CATSDRQGPNQPQHF.

J is TRBJ1-2 and V is TRBV6-6; 7 nucleotides match TRBD1. Germline-derived CDR1 and CDR2 are MNHNY and SVGAGI (reference sequence). The CDR3 has 15 amino acids. The junction had 10 bases not matched to a gene; V was cut back by 5 bases and J by 4 bases. CDR3 nucleotides: TGTGCCAGCAGTCCGCGAGGGACAGTCCTCTATGGCTACACCTTC. This codes for CASSPRGTVLYGYTF.

This clonotype is labeled as large. The chain has TRBV5-6 and TRBJ1-1; TRBD1 is a possible D gene (6 bases). CDR1 is SGHDT and CDR2 is YYEEEE in the germline V gene. V was cut by 4 bases and J by 6 bases, with 16 bases left in between. CDR3 length: 14 residues. This chain's CDR3 is CASSPRKRGAEAFF. Here the CDR3 DNA reads TGTGCCAGCAGCCCCCGAAAGAGGGGGGCTGAAGCTTTCTTT.

A few counts support this clonotype. This rearrangement joins TRBV30 to TRBJ1-1; no definite D call. V was pared by 3 bases and J by 4 bases, with 12 bases between. The CDR3 runs 13 residues. The V gene's germline CDR1 is GTSNPN and CDR2 SVGIG (reference sequence). CDR3 sequence (DNA): TGTGCCTGGAGCCGTAGCGAGTTCACTGAAGCTTTCTTT. Translated, it gives CAWSRSEFTEAFF. Full variable domain (missing parts from reference TRBV30 and TRBJ1-1): SQTIHQWPATLVQPVGSPLSLECTVEGTSNPNLYWYRQAAGRGLQLLFYSVGIGQISSEVPQNLSASRPQDRQFILSSKKLLLSDSGFYLCAWSRSEFTEAFFGQGTRLTVV.

This clonotype is categorized as medium-sized. The chain recombines TRBV18 with TRBJ2-1, with 7 bases lining up with TRBD1. The germline V gene encodes CDR1 KGHSH and CDR2 LQKENI. J lost 3 bases, V lost 1 base, and 3 bases had no gene match. CDR3 size: 15 residues. Here the CDR3 DNA reads TGTGCCAGCTCACCACTGGACAGGAGCTACAATGAGCAGTTCTTC. Translation gives CASSPLDRSYNEQFF.

In this sample, this clonotype turned up a few times. The chain combines TRBV9 with TRBJ2-1; 7 positions agree with TRBD2. Germline CDR1 SGDLS, CDR2 YYNGEE. The CDR3 sequence is 15 residues long. V trimming: 0 bases; J trimming: 7 bases; junction bases outside the gene matches: 7. The CDR3 nucleotides read TGTGCCAGCAGCGTAGGTGGGGGGGGGACGAATGAGCAGTTCTTC. Translation gives CASSVGGGGTNEQFF.

This clonotype was seen a few times. This chain connects TRBV20-1 to TRBJ2-7; TRBD1 aligns across 8 bases. The V and J ends lost 2 bases and 6 bases, in that order; junction bases with no gene match: 6. This CDR3 spans 13 amino acids. Germline V gene data show CDR1 as DFQATT and CDR2 as SNEGSKA (reference sequence). The CDR3 bases are TGCAGTGCTAGAAAGTCCCAGGGGGCCGAGCAGTACTTC. It specifies CSARKSQGAEQYF.

By proportion, this clonotype is medium-sized. The chain couples TRBV27 to TRBJ1-1; D remains ambiguous. Germline lookup yields CDR1 MNHEY and CDR2 SMNVEV (reference sequence). V lost 5 bases to trimming and J lost 1 base, with 11 bases between them. The CDR3 consists of 14 residues. In nucleotides, the CDR3 is TGTGCCAGCAGTCCTCGAGATTCGAACACTGAAGCTTTCTTT. Translated, it gives CASSPRDSNTEAFF.

The CDR3 reads CASSYVDRGGGYTF. The DNA of the CDR3 is TGTGCCAGCAGTTACGTGGACAGGGGGGGGGGCTACACCTTC. The V gene is TRBV6-6, the J gene TRBJ1-2, with TRBD1 matching over 10 bases. The CDR3 extends over 14 amino acids. The germline V gene has CDR1 MNHNY and CDR2 SVGAGI (reference sequence). Germline trimming cut 2 bases from V and 8 bases from J; bases unmatched to any gene: 5.